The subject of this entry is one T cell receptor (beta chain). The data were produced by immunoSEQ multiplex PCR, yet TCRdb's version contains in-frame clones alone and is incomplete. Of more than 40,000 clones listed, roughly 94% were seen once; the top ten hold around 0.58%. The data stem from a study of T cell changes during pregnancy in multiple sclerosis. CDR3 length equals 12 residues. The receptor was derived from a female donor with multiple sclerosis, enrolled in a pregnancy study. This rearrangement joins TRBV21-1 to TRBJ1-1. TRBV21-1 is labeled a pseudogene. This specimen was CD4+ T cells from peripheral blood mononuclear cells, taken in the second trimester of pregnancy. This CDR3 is CASSRGDAEAFF. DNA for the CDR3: TGTGCCAGCAGCAGGGGAGACGCTGAAGCTTTCTTT.